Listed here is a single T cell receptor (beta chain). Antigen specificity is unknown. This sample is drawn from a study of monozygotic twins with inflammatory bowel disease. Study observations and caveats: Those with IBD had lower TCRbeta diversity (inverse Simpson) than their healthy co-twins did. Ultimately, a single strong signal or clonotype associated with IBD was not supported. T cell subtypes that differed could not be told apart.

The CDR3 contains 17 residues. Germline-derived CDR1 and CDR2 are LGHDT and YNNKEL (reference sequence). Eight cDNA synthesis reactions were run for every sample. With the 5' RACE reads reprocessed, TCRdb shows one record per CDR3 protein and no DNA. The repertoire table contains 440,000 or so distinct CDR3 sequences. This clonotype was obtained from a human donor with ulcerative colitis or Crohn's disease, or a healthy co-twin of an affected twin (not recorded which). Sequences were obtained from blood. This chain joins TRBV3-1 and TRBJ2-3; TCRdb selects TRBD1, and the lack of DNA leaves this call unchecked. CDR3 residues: CASSQDGGEGATDTQYF.